This entry is about one TCR beta chain. Next came a second PCR, run for roughly 6 to 11 cycles, which used a sample-barcoded 5' primer along with a J-beta primer mix. TCRdb redid the calling of the 5' RACE reads with MiXCR, one entry per CDR3 protein. The table includes fewer than 900,000 distinct CDR3 sequences, roughly 44% detected once. The data stem from a study of blood T cells in healthy people across ages. The TCR was taken from a woman aged 55 to 70 in good health. The specimen sequenced was blood.

The CDR3: CSARVGDSQETQYF. The CDR3, as DNA: TGCAGTGCTAGAGTCGGGGACAGTCAAGAGACCCAGTACTTC. The chain couples TRBV20-1 to TRBJ2-5, with 7 bases aligning to TRBD1. V shed 1 base, J shed 2 bases, and the junction held 4 bases outside the gene matches. The CDR3 is 14 residues long. Germline V gene lookup returns CDR1 DFQATT and CDR2 SNEGSKA (reference sequence).